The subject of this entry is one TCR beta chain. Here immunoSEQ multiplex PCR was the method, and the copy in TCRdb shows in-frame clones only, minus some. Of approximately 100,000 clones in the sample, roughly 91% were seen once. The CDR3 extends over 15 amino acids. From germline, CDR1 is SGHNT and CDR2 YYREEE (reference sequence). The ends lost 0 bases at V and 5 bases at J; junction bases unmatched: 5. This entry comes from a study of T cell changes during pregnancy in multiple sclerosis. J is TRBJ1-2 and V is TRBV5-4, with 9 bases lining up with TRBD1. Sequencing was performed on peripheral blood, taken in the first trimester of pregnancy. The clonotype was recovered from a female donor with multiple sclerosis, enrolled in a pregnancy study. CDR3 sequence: CASSLALGQGYGYTF. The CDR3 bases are TGTGCCAGCAGCTTGGCCTTGGGACAGGGATATGGCTACACCTTC. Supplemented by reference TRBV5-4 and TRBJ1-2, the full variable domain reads ETGVTQSPTHLIKTRGQQVTLRCSSQSGHNTVSWYQQALGQGPQFIFQYYREEENGRGNFPPRFSGLQFPNYSSELNVNALELDDSALYLCASSLALGQGYGYTFGSGTRLTVV.